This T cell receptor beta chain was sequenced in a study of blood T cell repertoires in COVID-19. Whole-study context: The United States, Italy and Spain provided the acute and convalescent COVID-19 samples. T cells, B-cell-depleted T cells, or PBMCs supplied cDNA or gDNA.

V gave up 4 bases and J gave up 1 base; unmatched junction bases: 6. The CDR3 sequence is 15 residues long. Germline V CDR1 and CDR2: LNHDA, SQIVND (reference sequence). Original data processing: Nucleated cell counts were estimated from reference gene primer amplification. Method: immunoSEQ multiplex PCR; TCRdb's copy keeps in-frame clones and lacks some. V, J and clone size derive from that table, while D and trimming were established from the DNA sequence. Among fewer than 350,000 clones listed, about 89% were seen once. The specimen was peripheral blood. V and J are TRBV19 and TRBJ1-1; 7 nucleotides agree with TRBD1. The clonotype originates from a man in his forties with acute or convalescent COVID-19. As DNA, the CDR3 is TGTGCCAGTAGTACCCGGACAGGTTCGAACACTGAAGCTTTCTTT. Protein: CASSTRTGSNTEAFF.